The 10 T cell receptor beta chains in this list originate from one sample, sequenced in a study of blood T cell repertoires in COVID-19. Using immunoSEQ multiplex PCR, the repertoire was profiled, and TCRdb retains in-frame clones only, with some absent. The profile shows around 170,000 clones, about four fifths of them singletons. Sample: peripheral blood. These TCRs come from a woman aged 40 to 50 with acute or convalescent COVID-19.

The gene calls are TRBV5-1 and TRBJ2-5, with D perhaps TRBD2 (7 bases). V lost 1 base, J lost 5 bases, and 12 bases lay in between. This CDR3 spans 14 amino acids. CDR1 is SGHRS and CDR2 is YFSETQ in the germline V gene. The CDR3 DNA reads as TGCGCCAGCAGCTTGAAGGAGGGGGGGGAGACCCAGTACTTC. Protein: CASSLKEGGETQYF.

The gene calls are TRBV5-1 and TRBJ1-2; no clear D. In germline, CDR1 is SGHRS, CDR2 YFSETQ. The V gene lost 2 bases and the J gene lost 6 bases, with 14 bases spanning the gap. The CDR3 sequence is 14 residues long. The CDR3, as DNA: TGCGCCAGCAGCTTTTCGGGCGCCGGGGATGGCTACACCTTC. Translation: CASSFSGAGDGYTF.

The J gene is TRBJ1-2, the V gene TRBV12-3 or TRBV12-4, with TRBD1 as a possible D gene (6 bases). This CDR3 is built from 13 residues. With 6 bases removed from V and 4 bases from J, the gap between germline ends came to 12 bases. The CDR3: CASREQGSYGYTF. CDR3 DNA: TGTGCCAGCAGGGAACAGGGTAGCTATGGCTACACCTTC.

The rearrangement uses TRBV11-3 and TRBJ2-2, with 8 positions matching TRBD1. J was trimmed by 1 base and V by 5 bases; bases with no gene match: 3. CDR3 length: 15 amino acids. Per germline, CDR1 SGHNT and CDR2 YENEEA. CDR3 loop: CASSQGTGNTGELFF. CDR3 DNA sequence: TGTGCCAGCAGCCAAGGGACAGGGAACACCGGGGAGCTGTTTTTT.

The J gene is TRBJ1-1, the V gene TRBV9; no clear D gene. The CDR3 is 13 residues long. Germline assignment: CDR1 SGDLS and CDR2 YYNGEE. V dropped 0 bases and J dropped 1 base, with 4 bases sitting between them. CDR3 sequence: CASSVDWNTEAFF. Written as DNA, the CDR3 is TGTGCCAGCAGCGTAGACTGGAACACTGAAGCTTTCTTT.

The rearrangement joins TRBV28 to TRBJ2-3, with 12 bases lining up with TRBD1. Germline V gene lookup returns CDR1 MDHEN and CDR2 SYDVKM. The V segment lost 9 bases and the J segment 7 bases; nucleotides outside the gene matches: 14. The CDR3 is made up of 16 amino acids. The CDR3 is CASLPRGGQGAHTQYF. The CDR3 DNA reads TGTGCCAGTCTCCCCCGGGGGGGACAGGGGGCACATACGCAGTATTTT.

The chain joins TRBV5-1 to TRBJ1-1; D is unclear. This CDR3 is built from 12 residues. The V end lost 0 bases, the J end lost 7 bases, and 7 bases lay between the germline ends. Germline CDR1 reads SGHRS; CDR2 reads YFSETQ. The CDR3 DNA reads TGCGCCAGCAGCTTGGGCAGAAATGAAGCTTTCTTT. Protein: CASSLGRNEAFF.

This clone showed up just once. This rearrangement joins TRBV5-1 to TRBJ2-2; possibly TRBD1 for D (6 bases). The V and J ends lost 0 bases and 5 bases respectively, with 11 bases between them. CDR1 is SGHRS, CDR2 YFSETQ, per germline. The CDR3 length is 15 residues. CDR3 DNA sequence: TGCGCCAGCAGCTTGGCACAGGGTTGGACCGGGGAGCTGTTTTTT. Its protein is CASSLAQGWTGELFF. Variable domain in full (rest from reference TRBV5-1 and TRBJ2-2): KAGVTQTPRYLIKTRGQQVTLSCSPISGHRSVSWYQQTPGQGLQFLFEYFSETQRNKGNFPGRFSGRQFSNSRSEMNVSTLELGDSALYLCASSLAQGWTGELFFGEGSRLTVL.

The V and J genes are TRBV28 and TRBJ2-2, with TRBD1 identical over 9 bases. This CDR3 is 14 amino acids long. Germline CDR1 is MDHEN and CDR2 is SYDVKM. Trimming removed 3 bases from V and 7 bases from J; junction bases left unmatched: 3. This chain's CDR3 is CASSLTGGIGELFF. DNA of the CDR3: TGTGCCAGCAGTTTGACAGGGGGAATCGGGGAGCTGTTTTTT. Complete variable domain (other parts from reference TRBV28 and TRBJ2-2): DVKVTQSSRYLVKRTGEKVFLECVQDMDHENMFWYRQDPGLGLRLIYFSYDVKMKEKGDIPEGYSVSREKKERFSLILESASTNQTSMYLCASSLTGGIGELFFGEGSRLTVL.

V usage is TRBV5-1 and J usage is TRBJ2-3; possibly TRBD2 for D (6 bases). Germline V gene data show CDR1 as SGHRS and CDR2 as YFSETQ. Trimming removed 4 bases from V and 3 bases from J, with 9 bases in between. The CDR3 length is 13 residues. CDR3 in amino acids: CASSPGGTDTQYF. In DNA form, the CDR3 reads TGCGCCAGCAGCCCCGGGGGAACAGATACGCAGTATTTT.